This T cell receptor (beta chain) was found in a study of blood T cells in healthy people across ages. The sample, 7.5 to 10 milliliters of peripheral blood, was drawn from each donor. With a J-beta primer mix and a sample-barcoded 5' primer, a second PCR ran about 6 to 11 cycles. All cDNA molecules were each tagged by a template-switch adaptor with 12 random nucleotides. Each of the samples gave a minimum of 3 million paired-end reads that contained CDR3. Via MiXCR, TCRdb re-called the 5' RACE reads, giving one row per CDR3 protein. The sample has 1.5 million to 2 million distinct CDR3 sequences; 28% are singletons. Overall study results and limits: Naive T cell percentage strongly correlated with TCR beta diversity.

CDR3 size: 17 residues. The V gene lost 1 base and the J gene lost 0 bases, with 16 bases spanning the gap. Germline-derived CDR1 and CDR2 are SGHDN and FVKESK. Only a few counts were recorded for this clonotype. Its matching antigen is unknown. This sequence was found in a woman aged 25-40 years in good health. The sequenced material came from blood. The V and J genes are TRBV14 and TRBJ2-7; D is unresolved. The CDR3 DNA follows: TGTGCCAGCAGCCAAGTAGGGCGGACGAGAAGCTCCTACGAGCAGTACTTC. It encodes CASSQVGRTRSSYEQYF.